This T cell receptor beta chain was obtained from a study of human T cells and chemical hapten exposure. Study-wide background: Patch tests of 0.01% DPC on the upper back were read at 6 days.

Each CDR3 protein gets one entry after TCRdb re-called the RACE reads with MiXCR. The sample comprises about 260,000 distinct CDR3 sequences, approximately 8.4% of which are singletons, and approximately 2.2% rests with the top ten. Germline CDR1 reads MNHEY; CDR2 reads SVGEGT. The CDR3 loop spans 18 amino acids. The V gene end was trimmed by 9 bases and the J gene end by 8 bases; junction bases not matched to a gene: 23. This clonotype was seen only a few times. Sample time point: pre-sensitization, week 0. Treatment denoted: therapeutic diphenylcyclopropenone sensitization with weekly scalp DPC. The sequence came from a woman aged 40 to 50 with alopecia areata. Some clones in this sample may be carry-over from other donors' samples. The material was whole blood, obtained in connection with sensitization to the hapten diphenylcyclopropenone (DPC). This chain joins TRBV6-2 or TRBV6-3 and TRBJ2-4, with 9 bases lining up with TRBD2. CDR3 loop: CASTRPRAIAGVGDIQYF. The DNA for the CDR3 is TGTGCCAGTACTAGACCCAGGGCCATAGCGGGAGTGGGTGACATTCAGTACTTC.